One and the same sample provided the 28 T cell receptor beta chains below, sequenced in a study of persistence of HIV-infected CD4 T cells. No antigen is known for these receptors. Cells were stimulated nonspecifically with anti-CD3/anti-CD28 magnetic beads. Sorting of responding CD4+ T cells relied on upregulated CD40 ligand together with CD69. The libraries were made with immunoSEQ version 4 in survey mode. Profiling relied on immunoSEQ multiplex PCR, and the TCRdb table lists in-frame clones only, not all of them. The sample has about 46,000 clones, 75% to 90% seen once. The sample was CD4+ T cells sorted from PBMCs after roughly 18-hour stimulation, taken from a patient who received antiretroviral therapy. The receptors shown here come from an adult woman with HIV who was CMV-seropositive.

CDR3 bases: TGTGCCAGCAGCCAAGACAGGGCCCACAGGGGTGGTAATTCACCCCTCCACTTT. It codes for CASSQDRAHRGGNSPLHF. The chain links TRBV14 to TRBJ1-6, with 7 positions matching TRBD1. Germline V CDR1 and CDR2: SGHDN, FVKESK. After removal of 0 bases from V and 6 bases from J, the junction contained 11 bases not matched to a gene. This CDR3 has 18 amino acids. The full variable domain, its missing parts supplied by reference TRBV14 and TRBJ1-6, is EAGVTQFPSHSVIEKGQTVTLRCDPISGHDNLYWYRRVMGKEIKFLLHFVKESKQDESGMPNNRFLAERTGGTYSTLKVQPAELEDSGVYFCASSQDRAHRGGNSPLHFGNGTRLTVT.

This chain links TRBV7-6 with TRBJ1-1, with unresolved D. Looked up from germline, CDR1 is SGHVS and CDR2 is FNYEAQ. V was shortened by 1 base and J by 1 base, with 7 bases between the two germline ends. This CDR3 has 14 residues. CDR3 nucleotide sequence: TGTGCCAGCAGCTTAGGGACTGCGAACACTGAAGCTTTCTTT. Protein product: CASSLGTANTEAFF.

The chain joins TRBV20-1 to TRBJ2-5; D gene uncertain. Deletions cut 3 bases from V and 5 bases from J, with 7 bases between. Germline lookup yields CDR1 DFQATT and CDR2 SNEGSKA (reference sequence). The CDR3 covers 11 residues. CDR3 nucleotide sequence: TGCAGTGCTAGGCCCCAGGAGACCCAGTACTTC. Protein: CSARPQETQYF.

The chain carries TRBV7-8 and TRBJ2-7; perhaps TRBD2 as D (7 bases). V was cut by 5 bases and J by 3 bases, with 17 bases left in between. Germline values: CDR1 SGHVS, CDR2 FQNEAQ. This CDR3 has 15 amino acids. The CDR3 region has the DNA TGTGCCAGCAGCCTAGGGGGACTATCGATCTACGAGCAGTACTTC. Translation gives CASSLGGLSIYEQYF.

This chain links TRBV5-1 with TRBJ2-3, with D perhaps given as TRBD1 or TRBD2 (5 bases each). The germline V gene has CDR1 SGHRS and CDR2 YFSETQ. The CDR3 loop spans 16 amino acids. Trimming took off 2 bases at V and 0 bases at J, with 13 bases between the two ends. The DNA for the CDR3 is TGCGCCAGCAGCTTCGACAGACTAACTAGCACAGATACGCAGTATTTT. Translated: CASSFDRLTSTDTQYF.

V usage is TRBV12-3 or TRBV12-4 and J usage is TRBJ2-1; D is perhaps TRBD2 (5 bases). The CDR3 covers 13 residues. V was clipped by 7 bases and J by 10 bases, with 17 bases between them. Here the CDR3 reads CASTLRGLEEQFF. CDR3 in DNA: TGTGCCAGCACCCTAAGAGGACTGGAAGAGCAGTTCTTC.

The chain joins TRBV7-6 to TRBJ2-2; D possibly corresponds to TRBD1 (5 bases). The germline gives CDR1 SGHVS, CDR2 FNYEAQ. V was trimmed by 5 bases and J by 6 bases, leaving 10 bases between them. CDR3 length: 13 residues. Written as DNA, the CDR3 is TGTGCCAGCAGCGGGATAGGGGCCGGGGAGCTGTTTTTT. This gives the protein CASSGIGAGELFF.

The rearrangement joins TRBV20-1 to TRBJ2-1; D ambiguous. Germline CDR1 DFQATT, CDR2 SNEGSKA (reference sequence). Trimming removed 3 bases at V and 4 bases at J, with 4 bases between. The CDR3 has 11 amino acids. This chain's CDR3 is CSARAYNEQFF. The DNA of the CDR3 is TGCAGTGCTAGGGCGTACAATGAGCAGTTCTTC.

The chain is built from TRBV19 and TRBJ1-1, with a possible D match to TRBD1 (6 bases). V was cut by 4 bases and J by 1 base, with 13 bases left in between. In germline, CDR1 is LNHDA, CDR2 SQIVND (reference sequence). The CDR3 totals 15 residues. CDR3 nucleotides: TGTGCCAGTAGTACATCAGGGGCGGGGAACACTGAAGCTTTCTTT. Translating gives CASSTSGAGNTEAFF.

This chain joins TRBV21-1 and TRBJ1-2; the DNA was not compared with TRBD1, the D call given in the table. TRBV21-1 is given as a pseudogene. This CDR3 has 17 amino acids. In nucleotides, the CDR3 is TGTGCCAGCAGCACGCGGACAGGGGGGTCCCCTAACTATGGCTACACCTTC. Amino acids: CASSTRTGGSPNYGYTF.

The CDR3 here is CASSSTGIPSDTQYF. The CDR3 region has the DNA TGTGCCAGCAGCTCGACCGGGATCCCCTCTGATACGCAGTATTTT. The chain employs TRBV5-4 and TRBJ2-3; D might be TRBD2 (5 bases). Trimming left V 3 bases short and J 6 bases short, with 17 bases between. The CDR3 has 15 amino acids. Germline V lookup: CDR1 SGHNT, CDR2 YYREEE (reference sequence).

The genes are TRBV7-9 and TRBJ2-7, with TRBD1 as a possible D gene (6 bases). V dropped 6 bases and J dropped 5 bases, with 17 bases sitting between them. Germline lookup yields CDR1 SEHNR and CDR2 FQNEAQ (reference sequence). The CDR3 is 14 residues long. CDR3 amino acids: CASSRDTLAHEQYF. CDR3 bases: TGTGCCAGCAGTCGGGACACCTTGGCCCACGAGCAGTACTTC.

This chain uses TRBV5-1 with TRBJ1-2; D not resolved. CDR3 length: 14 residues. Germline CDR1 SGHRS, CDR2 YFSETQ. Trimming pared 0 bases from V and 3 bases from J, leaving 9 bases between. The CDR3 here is CASSLEVQDYGYTF. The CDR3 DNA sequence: TGCGCCAGCAGCTTGGAGGTTCAGGACTATGGCTACACCTTC.

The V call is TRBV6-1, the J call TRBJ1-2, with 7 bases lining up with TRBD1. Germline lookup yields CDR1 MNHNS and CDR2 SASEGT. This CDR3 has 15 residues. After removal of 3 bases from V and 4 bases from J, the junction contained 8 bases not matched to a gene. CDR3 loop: CASSDEGALGYGYTF. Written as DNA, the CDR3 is TGTGCCAGCAGTGATGAGGGGGCCCTTGGCTATGGCTACACCTTC.

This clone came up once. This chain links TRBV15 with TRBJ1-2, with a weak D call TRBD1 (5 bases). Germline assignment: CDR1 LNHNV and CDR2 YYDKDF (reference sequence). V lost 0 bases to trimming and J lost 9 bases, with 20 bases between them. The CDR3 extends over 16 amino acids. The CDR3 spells CATSRDKKGTYASYTF. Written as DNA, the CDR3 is TGTGCCACCAGCAGAGATAAAAAGGGGACCTATGCTAGCTACACCTTC.

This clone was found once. The CDR3 loop is CASSRTGGDSPLHF. Written as DNA, the CDR3 is TGTGCCAGCAGTCGGACAGGGGGGGATTCACCCCTCCACTTT. The rearrangement links TRBV6-5 to TRBJ1-6; TRBD1 agrees at 10 bases. CDR1 MNHEY and CDR2 SVGAGI come from the germline V gene. The CDR3 is 14 amino acids. The V segment lost 5 bases and the J segment 8 bases; nucleotides outside the gene matches: 3.

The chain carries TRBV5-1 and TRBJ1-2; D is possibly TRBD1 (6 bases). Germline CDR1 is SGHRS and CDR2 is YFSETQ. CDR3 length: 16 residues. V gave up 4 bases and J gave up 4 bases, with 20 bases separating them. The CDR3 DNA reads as TGCGCCAGCAGCGCGGGACACGGATTGTCCTCCTATGGCTACACCTTC. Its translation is CASSAGHGLSSYGYTF.

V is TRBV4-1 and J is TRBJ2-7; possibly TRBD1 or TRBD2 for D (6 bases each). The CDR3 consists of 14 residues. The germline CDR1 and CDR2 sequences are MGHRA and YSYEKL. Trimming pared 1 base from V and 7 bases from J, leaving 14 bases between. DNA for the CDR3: TGCGCCAGCAGCCAAGTAAGGGGGGCGGGGGAGCAGTACTTC. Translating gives CASSQVRGAGEQYF.

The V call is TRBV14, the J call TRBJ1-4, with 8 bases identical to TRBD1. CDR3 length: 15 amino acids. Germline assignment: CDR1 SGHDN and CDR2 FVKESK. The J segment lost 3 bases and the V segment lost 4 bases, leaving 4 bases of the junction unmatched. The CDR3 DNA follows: TGTGCCAGCAGCCCTGGGACAGGACCTAATGAAAAACTGTTTTTT. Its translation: CASSPGTGPNEKLFF.

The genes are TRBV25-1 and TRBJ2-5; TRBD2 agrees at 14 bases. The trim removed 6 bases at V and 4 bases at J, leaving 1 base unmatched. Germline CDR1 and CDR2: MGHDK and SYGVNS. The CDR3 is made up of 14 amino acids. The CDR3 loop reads CASSGLAGGETQYF. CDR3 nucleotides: TGTGCCAGCAGCGGACTAGCGGGAGGAGAGACCCAGTACTTC.

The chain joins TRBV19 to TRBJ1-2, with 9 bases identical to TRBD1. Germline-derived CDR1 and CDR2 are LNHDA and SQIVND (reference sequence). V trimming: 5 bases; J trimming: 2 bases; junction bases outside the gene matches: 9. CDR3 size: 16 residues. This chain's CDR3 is CASSPGGTGRNYGYTF. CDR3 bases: TGTGCCAGTAGTCCTGGGGGGACAGGGCGGAACTATGGCTACACCTTC.

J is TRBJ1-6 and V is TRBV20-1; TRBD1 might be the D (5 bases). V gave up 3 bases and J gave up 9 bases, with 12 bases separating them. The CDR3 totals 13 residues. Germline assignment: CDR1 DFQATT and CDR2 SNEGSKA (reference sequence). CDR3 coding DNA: TGCAGTGCTAGTATGGCAGGGAGTTCACCCCTCCACTTT. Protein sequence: CSASMAGSSPLHF.

The CDR3 DNA is TGTGCCAGCAGCCCGGACCGGGCGAACACCGGGGAGCTGTTTTTT. Translation: CASSPDRANTGELFF. V and J are TRBV2 and TRBJ2-2; D remains ambiguous. V gave up 6 bases and J gave up 0 bases, with 11 bases separating them. Germline V gene sequence: CDR1 SNHLY, CDR2 FYNNEI. The CDR3 runs 15 residues.

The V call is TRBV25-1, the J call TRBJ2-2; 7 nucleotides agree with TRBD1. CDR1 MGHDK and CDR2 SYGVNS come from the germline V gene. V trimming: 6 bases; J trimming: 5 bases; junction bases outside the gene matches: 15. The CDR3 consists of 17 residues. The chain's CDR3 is CASRDTGASARTGELFF. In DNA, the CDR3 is TGTGCCAGCAGAGACACAGGGGCCTCGGCGAGAACCGGGGAGCTGTTTTTT. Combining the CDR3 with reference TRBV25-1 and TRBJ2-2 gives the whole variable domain EADIYQTPRYLVIGTGKKITLECSQTMGHDKMYWYQQDPGMELHLIHYSYGVNSTEKGDLSSESTVSRIRTEHFPLTLESARPSHTSQYLCASRDTGASARTGELFFGEGSRLTVL.

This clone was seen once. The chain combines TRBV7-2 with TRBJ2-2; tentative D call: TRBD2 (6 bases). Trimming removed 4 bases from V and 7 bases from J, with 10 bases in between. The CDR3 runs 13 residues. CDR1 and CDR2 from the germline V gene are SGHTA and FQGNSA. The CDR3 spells CASSSQAGGELFF. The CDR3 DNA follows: TGTGCCAGCAGCTCCCAAGCGGGCGGGGAGCTGTTTTTT.

The CDR3 region has the DNA TGTGCCAGCAGCGTAGAGGCCTTCTCCTACAATGAGCAGTTCTTC. It translates to CASSVEAFSYNEQFF. The rearrangement uses TRBV9 and TRBJ2-1; D is unresolved. CDR3 length: 15 residues. Germline loops: CDR1 SGDLS, CDR2 YYNGEE. The germline V and J ends were trimmed by 0 bases and 0 bases, with 7 bases remaining between them.

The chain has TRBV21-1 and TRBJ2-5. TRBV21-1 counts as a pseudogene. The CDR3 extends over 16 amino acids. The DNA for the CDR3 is TGTGCCAGCAGCAAAGCGCTTTTTGGGACCTGGGAGACCCAGTACTTC. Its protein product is CASSKALFGTWETQYF.

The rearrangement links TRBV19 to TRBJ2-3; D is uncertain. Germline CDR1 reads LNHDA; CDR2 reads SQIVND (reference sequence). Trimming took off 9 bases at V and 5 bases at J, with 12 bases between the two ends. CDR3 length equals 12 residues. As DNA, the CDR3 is TGTGCCAGAACCGTCGGAGAAGATACGCAGTATTTT. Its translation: CARTVGEDTQYF.